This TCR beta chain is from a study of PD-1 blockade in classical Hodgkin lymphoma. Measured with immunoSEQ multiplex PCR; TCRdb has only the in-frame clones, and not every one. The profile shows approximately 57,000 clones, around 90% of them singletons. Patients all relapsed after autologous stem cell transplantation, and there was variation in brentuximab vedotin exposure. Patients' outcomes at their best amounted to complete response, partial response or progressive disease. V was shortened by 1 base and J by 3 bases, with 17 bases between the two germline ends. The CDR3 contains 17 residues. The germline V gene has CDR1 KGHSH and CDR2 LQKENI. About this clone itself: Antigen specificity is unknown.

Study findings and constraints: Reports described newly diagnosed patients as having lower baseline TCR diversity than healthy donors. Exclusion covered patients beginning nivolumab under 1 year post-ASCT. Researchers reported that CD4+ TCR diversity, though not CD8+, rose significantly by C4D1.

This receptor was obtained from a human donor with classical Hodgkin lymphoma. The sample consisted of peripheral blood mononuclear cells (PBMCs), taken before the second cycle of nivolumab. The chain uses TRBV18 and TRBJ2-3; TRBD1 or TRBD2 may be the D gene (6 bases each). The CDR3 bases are TGTGCCAGCTCACCACTTAGCGGCGGGGACACAACAGATACGCAGTATTTT. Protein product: CASSPLSGGDTTDTQYF.